This T cell receptor beta chain was identified in a study of human T cells and chemical hapten exposure. Specified time point: patch test 3, about 24 weeks after DPC sensitization. Regarding treatment: therapeutic diphenylcyclopropenone sensitization with weekly scalp DPC. The study drew its donors from alopecia patients who were 18 to 70 years old and suitable for DPC. This clonotype has a handful of counts. Its cognate antigen is unknown. A single record per CDR3 protein comes from TCRdb applying MiXCR to the RACE reads. The table shows 97,000 or so distinct CDR3 sequences, with 25% to 35% occurring only once. Study observations and caveats: Relative to control repertoires, expanded TCRs gave rise to significantly more large CDR3 similarity clusters.

The receptor was isolated from a man aged 35-49 years with alopecia areata. Some clones in this sample may be carry-over from other donors' samples. Source: whole blood, taken in connection with sensitization to the hapten diphenylcyclopropenone (DPC).

For the CDR3, the DNA is TGCGCCAGCAGCTTGACTACTAGCGGGCCTGGTAATGAGCAGTTCTTC. Translating it yields CASSLTTSGPGNEQFF. V and J are TRBV5-1 and TRBJ2-1; 9 bases are shared with TRBD2. V shed 1 base and J 7 bases; nucleotides not matched to a gene: 9. This CDR3 has 16 amino acids. Germline CDR1 SGHRS, CDR2 YFSETQ.